This TCR beta chain was recorded in a study of shared clonotypes between healthy human individuals. About this clone itself: Other nucleotide sequences from this sample produce the same CDR3.

Profiled with immunoSEQ multiplex PCR; TCRdb holds only in-frame clones, not every one. This sample has hundreds of thousands of clones, with roughly 96% found just once. Naive CD8 cells lacked CD45RO, underwent positive selection for CCR7 and left out terminally differentiated effector memory CD45RA+ cells. Adult donors, all healthy and HIV-negative, had no recent acute infections or vaccinations. V shed 3 bases, J shed 7 bases, and the junction held 0 bases outside the gene matches. Germline V lookup: CDR1 SEHNR, CDR2 FQNEAQ (reference sequence). The CDR3 is 11 residues long. The clonotype comes from a woman in her twenties or thirties in good health. Sequenced input: naive CD8+ T cells sorted from blood. The chain has TRBV7-9 and TRBJ2-7; 7 nucleotides match TRBD2. CDR3 loop: CASSFGGEQYF. CDR3 DNA: TGTGCCAGCAGCTTCGGGGGGGAGCAGTACTTC.